Listed below are T cell receptor beta chains from one sample, sequenced in a study of cytomegalovirus exposure and HLA in healthy donors. The protocol was immunoSEQ multiplex PCR, while the TCRdb copy is restricted to in-frame clones and leaves out a portion. The sample lists about 190,000 clones, approximately 75% occurring once. The sample comprised PBMCs. These receptors came from a man aged 30 to 45 in good health and CMV-seropositive. Each CDR3 is given with its conserved first and last residue. D genes are given only for firm matches. A row's size may be missing; if present it is once, few, many or a size class.

.,TRBJ2-7,TRBV4-1,.,TGCGCCAGCAGCCAGGGCTACGGATACGAGCAGTACTTC,CASSQGYGYEQYF
.,TRBJ2-2,TRBV14,.,TGTGCCAGCAGCCAGGGGGCTAGAGGGCTTGCCGGGGAGCTGTTTTTT,CASSQGARGLAGELFF
.,TRBJ1-3,TRBV7-2,.,TGTGCCAGCAGCCGAAACAGGGTAGACGGAAACACCATATATTTT,CASSRNRVDGNTIYF
TRBD1,TRBJ2-7,TRBV19,.,TGTGCCAGTAGTCCGGGACAGGGACAAGAGGAGCAGTACTTC,CASSPGQGQEEQYF
.,TRBJ2-5,TRBV11-2,.,TGTGCCAGCAGCTCCCCGGGACAAGAGACCCAGTACTTC,CASSSPGQETQYF
TRBD1,TRBJ1-2,TRBV2,.,TGTGCCGGTCGGTCAGGGGGGAGCTATGGCTACACCTTC,CAGRSGGSYGYTF
TRBD1,TRBJ1-4,TRBV28,few,TGTGCCAGCAGTTTAGGACAGGGGGCGCCTGAAAAACTGTTTTTT,CASSLGQGAPEKLFF
.,TRBJ2-3,TRBV6-1,.,TGTGCCAGCCGACTGGACTTAACGCAGTATTTT,CASRLDLTQYF
TRBD2,TRBJ2-2,TRBV4-3,.,TGCGCCAGCAGCCAGGCCCTAGCGGGAGGGCCGGTACACCGGGGAGCTGTTTTT,CASSQALAGGPVHRGAVF
.,TRBJ2-5,TRBV4-3,.,TGCGCCAGCAGCCAAGACCCCCCAGTTGCGGGAAATTTAGAGACCCAGTACTTC,CASSQDPPVAGNLETQYF
TRBD1,TRBJ1-2,TRBV4-1,.,TGCGCCAGCAGCCGGCACCAAGATCGGGACAGGGGGCGGGAGGATGGCTACACCTTC,CASSRHQDRDRGREDGYTF
TRBD1,TRBJ2-7,TRBV7-9,once,TGTGCCAGCAGCGCGACAGGGGGCGTCCCCTACGAGCAGTACTTC,CASSATGGVPYEQYF
.,TRBJ2-3,TRBV28,once,TGTGCCAGCAGTTTTAGCGGTGTGCGGGCAGATACGCAGTATTTT,CASSFSGVRADTQYF
TRBD1,TRBJ1-5,TRBV6-5,.,TGTGCCAGCAAACCAGGGACAGCGGGCGATCAGCCCCAGCATTTT,CASKPGTAGDQPQHF
.,TRBJ2-5,TRBV30,.,TGTGCCTGGAGTGTACACGCCAGGGGATTGGAGACCCAGTACTTC,CAWSVHARGLETQYF
TRBD2,TRBJ2-3,TRBV7-3,.,TGTGCCAGCAGCCGCCCCGGGGCGGGAGGGACAGATACGCAGTATTTT,CASSRPGAGGTDTQYF
.,TRBJ1-4,TRBV5-4,.,TGTGCCAGCAGCTTCGGACAGCTTAATGAAAAACTGTTTTTT,CASSFGQLNEKLFF
TRBD1,TRBJ1-2,TRBV27,.,TGTGCCAGCAGACAGTCGGGACAGTCGATCTCCTATGGCTACACCTTC,CASRQSGQSISYGYTF